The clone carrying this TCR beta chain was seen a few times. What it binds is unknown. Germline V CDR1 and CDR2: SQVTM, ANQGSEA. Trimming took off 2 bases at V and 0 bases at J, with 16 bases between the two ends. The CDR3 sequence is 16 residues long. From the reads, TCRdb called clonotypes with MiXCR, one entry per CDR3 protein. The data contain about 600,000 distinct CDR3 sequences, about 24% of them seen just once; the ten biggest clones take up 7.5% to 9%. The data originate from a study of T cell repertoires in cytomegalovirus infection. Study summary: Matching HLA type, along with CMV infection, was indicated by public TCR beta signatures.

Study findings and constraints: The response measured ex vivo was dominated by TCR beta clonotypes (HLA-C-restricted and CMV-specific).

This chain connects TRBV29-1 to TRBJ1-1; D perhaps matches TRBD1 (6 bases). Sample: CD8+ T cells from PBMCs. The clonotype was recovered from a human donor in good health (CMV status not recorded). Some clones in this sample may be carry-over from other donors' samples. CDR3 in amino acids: CSVEKDTGSMNTEAFF. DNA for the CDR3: TGCAGCGTTGAAAAGGACACAGGGTCCATGAACACTGAAGCTTTCTTT.